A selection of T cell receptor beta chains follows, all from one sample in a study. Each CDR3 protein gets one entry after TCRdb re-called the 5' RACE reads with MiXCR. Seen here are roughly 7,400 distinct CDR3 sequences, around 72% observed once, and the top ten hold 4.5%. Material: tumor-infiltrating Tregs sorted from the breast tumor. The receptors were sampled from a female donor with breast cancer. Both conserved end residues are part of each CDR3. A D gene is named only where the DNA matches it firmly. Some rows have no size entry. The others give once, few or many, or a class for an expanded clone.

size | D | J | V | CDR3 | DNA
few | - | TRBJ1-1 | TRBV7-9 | CASSFRQDTEAFF | TGTGCCAGCAGCTTCAGACAAGACACTGAAGCTTTCTTT
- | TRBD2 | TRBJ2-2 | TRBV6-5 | CASSYLTGTTTGELFF | TGTGCCAGCAGTTACTTGACCGGGACTACCACCGGGGAGCTGTTTTTT
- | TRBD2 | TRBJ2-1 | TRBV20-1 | CSARKTSGGWNEQFF | TGCAGTGCCAGGAAAACTAGCGGAGGGTGGAATGAGCAGTTCTTC
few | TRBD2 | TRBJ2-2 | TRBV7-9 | CASSSPGLETGELFF | TGTGCCAGCAGCTCACCGGGACTAGAAACCGGGGAGCTGTTTTTT
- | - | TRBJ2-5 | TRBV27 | CASSPTRGGQETQYF | TGTGCCAGCAGCCCCACTAGGGGGGGGCAGGAGACCCAGTACTTC
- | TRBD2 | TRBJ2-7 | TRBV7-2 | CASSLVAGGQYEQYF | TGTGCCAGCAGCTTAGTTGCGGGGGGCCAATACGAGCAGTACTTC
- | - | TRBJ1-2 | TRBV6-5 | CASRPTSTANYGYTF | TGTGCCAGCAGACCGACCTCGACAGCTAACTATGGCTACACCTTC
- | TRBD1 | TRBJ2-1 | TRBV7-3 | CASSLTRDRGSNEQFF | TGTGCCAGCAGCTTAACCCGGGACAGGGGGTCTAATGAGCAGTTCTTC
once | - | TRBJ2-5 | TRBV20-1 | CSVNRVEGQETQYF | TGCAGTGTTAACAGGGTCGAAGGGCAAGAGACCCAGTACTTC
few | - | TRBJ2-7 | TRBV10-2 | CASSTGDLYEQYF | TGCGCCAGTTCGACAGGCGACCTCTACGAGCAGTACTTC
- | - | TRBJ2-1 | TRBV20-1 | CSGVHEQFF | TGCAGTGGAGTCCATGAGCAGTTCTTC
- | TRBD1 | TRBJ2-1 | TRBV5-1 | CASRDRVSYNEQFF | TGCGCCAGCAGGGACAGGGTCTCCTACAATGAGCAGTTCTTC
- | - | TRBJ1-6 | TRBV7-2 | CASSPGPSYSPLHF | TGTGCCAGCAGCCCGGGACCAAGTTATTCACCCCTCCACTTT
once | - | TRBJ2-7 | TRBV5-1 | CASSLFSGYSYEQYF | TGCGCCAGCAGCTTGTTTTCGGGGTACAGTTACGAGCAGTACTTC
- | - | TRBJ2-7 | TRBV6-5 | CASRVHEQYF | TGTGCCAGCAGGGTTCACGAGCAGTACTTC
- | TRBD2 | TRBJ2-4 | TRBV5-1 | CASSVRDYGDIQYF | TGCGCCAGCAGCGTCCGGGACTACGGTGACATTCAGTACTTC
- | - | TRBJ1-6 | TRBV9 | CASSTGSNSPLHF | TGTGCCAGCAGCACCGGGAGTAATTCACCCCTCCACTTT
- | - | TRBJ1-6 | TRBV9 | CASSETGQYNSPLHF | TGTGCCAGCAGCGAGACGGGACAATATAATTCACCCCTCCACTTT
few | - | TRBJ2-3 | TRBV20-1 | CSASAADTQYF | TGCAGTGCTAGTGCAGCAGATACGCAGTATTTT
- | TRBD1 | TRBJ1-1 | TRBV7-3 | CASGQGARTEAFF | TGTGCCAGCGGGCAGGGGGCGCGGACTGAAGCTTTCTTT
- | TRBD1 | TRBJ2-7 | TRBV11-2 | CASSEQGYEQYF | TGTGCCAGCAGCGAACAGGGGTACGAGCAGTACTTC
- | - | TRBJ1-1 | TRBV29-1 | CSVEETVNTEAFF | TGCAGCGTTGAAGAGACAGTGAACACTGAAGCTTTCTTT
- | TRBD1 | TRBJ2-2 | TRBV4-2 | CASSQGGQGHTGELFF | TGTGCCAGCAGCCAAGGCGGACAGGGCCACACCGGGGAGCTGTTTTTT
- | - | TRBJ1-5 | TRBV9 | CASSVDINQPQHF | TGTGCCAGCAGCGTAGACATCAATCAGCCCCAGCATTTT
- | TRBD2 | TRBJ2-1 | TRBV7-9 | CASSLASSGVAAYNEQFF | TGTGCCAGCAGCTTAGCTTCTAGCGGGGTTGCGGCCTACAATGAGCAGTTCTTC
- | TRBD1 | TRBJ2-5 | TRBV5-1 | CASSLRTGTQYF | TGCGCCAGCAGCTTGCGGACAGGGACCCAGTACTTC
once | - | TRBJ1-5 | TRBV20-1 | CSARQSFNQPQHF | TGCAGTGCTAGACAGAGCTTCAATCAGCCCCAGCATTTT
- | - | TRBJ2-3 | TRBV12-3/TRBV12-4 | CASSLKSDTQYF | TGTGCCAGCAGCTTAAAGTCAGATACGCAGTATTTT
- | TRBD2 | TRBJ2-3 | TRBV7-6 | CASSKAPSGLAGDSAQYF | TGTGCCAGCAGCAAAGCCCCGAGTGGACTAGCGGGAGACTCTGCGCAGTATTTT
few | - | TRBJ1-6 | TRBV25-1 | CASSEWGGSNNSPLHF | TGTGCCAGCAGTGAATGGGGTGGATCCAATAATTCACCCCTCCACTTT
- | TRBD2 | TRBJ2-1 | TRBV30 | CAWSEIAGVNEQFF | TGTGCCTGGAGTGAAATAGCGGGAGTGAATGAGCAGTTCTTC
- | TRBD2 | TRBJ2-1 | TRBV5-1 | CASSLGEGQAYNEQFF | TGCGCCAGCAGCTTAGGGGAGGGCCAGGCCTACAATGAGCAGTTCTTC
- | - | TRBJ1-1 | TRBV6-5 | CASSLGTADTEAFF | TGTGCCAGCAGTTTAGGGACGGCAGACACTGAAGCTTTCTTT
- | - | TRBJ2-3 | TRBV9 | CASSVRTSTDTQYF | TGTGCCAGCAGCGTCAGGACTAGCACAGATACGCAGTATTTT
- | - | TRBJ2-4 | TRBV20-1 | CSARAQRARNIQYF | TGCAGTGCTAGAGCCCAGCGAGCAAGGAACATTCAGTACTTC
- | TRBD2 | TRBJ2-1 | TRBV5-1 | CASSLKSPSGSRVYNEQFF | TGCGCCAGCAGCTTGAAGTCCCCTAGCGGGAGTAGGGTTTACAATGAGCAGTTCTTC
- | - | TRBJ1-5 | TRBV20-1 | CSARPIQAGINQPQHF | TGCAGTGCTAGACCCATTCAGGCAGGGATCAATCAGCCCCAGCATTTT
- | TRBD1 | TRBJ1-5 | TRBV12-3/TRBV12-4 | CASSLGGQYSNQPQHF | TGTGCCAGCAGTCTCGGGGGACAGTATAGCAATCAGCCCCAGCATTTT
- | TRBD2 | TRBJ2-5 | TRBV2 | CASREGLASETQYF | TGTGCCAGCAGGGAGGGACTAGCGTCGGAGACCCAGTACTTC
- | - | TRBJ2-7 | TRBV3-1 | CASSLGTGSYEQYF | TGTGCCAGCAGCCTCGGAACGGGCTCCTACGAGCAGTACTTC
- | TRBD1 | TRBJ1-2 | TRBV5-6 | CASSLMTGEVYGYAF | TGTGCCAGCAGCCTAATGACAGGGGAGGTCTATGGCTACGCCTTC
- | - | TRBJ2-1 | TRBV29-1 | CSVVGGSSYNEQFF | TGCAGCGTTGTAGGAGGGAGCTCCTACAATGAGCAGTTCTTC
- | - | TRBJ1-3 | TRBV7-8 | CASSLSFRSSGNTIYF | TGTGCCAGCAGCTTAAGCTTTCGGAGCTCTGGAAACACCATATATTTT
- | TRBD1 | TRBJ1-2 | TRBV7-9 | CASGGWDRNYGYTF | TGTGCCAGCGGGGGTTGGGACAGAAACTATGGCTACACCTTC
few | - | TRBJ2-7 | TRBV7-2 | CASSPIGEQYF | TGTGCCAGCAGCCCAATCGGAGAGCAGTACTTC
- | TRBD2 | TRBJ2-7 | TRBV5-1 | CASNLGGSKFEQYF | TGCGCCAGCAACTTGGGGGGGTCCAAGTTCGAGCAGTACTTC
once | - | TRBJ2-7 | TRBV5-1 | CASSSAEATEQYF | TGCGCCAGCAGCTCGGCCGAGGCGACCGAGCAGTACTTC
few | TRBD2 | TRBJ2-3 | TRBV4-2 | CASSQGASGSPDTQYF | TGTGCCAGCAGCCAAGGCGCTAGCGGGAGCCCAGATACGCAGTATTTT
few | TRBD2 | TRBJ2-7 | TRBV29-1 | CSVARTSGGYEQYF | TGCAGCGTTGCCCGGACTAGCGGGGGCTACGAGCAGTACTTC
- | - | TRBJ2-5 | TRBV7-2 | CASSLYGLGETQYF | TGTGCCAGCAGCTTATACGGGCTAGGGGAGACCCAGTACTTC
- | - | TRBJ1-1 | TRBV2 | CASRPPLRQGTEAFF | TGTGCCAGCAGACCCCCCCTACGGCAGGGCACTGAAGCTTTCTTT
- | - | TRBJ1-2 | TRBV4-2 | CASSQDRGGSGYTF | TGTGCCAGCAGCCAAGATCGTGGAGGGTCCGGCTACACCTTC
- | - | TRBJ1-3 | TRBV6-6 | CASSYGGGNTIYF | TGTGCCAGCAGTTACGGGGGCGGAAACACCATATATTTT
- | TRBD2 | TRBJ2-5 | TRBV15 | CATSRVSGTWEETQYF | TGTGCCACCAGCAGAGTAAGCGGGACTTGGGAGGAGACCCAGTACTTC
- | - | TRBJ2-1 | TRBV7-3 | CASSLWGGGKANNEQFF | TGTGCCAGCAGCTTATGGGGTGGCGGGAAAGCCAACAATGAGCAGTTCTTC